What follows are 5 T cell receptor beta chains derived from one specimen sequenced in a study of shared clonotypes between healthy human individuals. Here immunoSEQ multiplex PCR was the method, and the copy in TCRdb shows in-frame clones only, minus some. Here the sample spans almost 700,000 clones, 92% being singletons. Naive CD8 populations comprised CD45RO-negative cells positively selected for CCR7, excluding terminally differentiated effector memory CD45RA+ cells. The sequenced material came from naive CD8+ T cells sorted from blood. The receptors here all came from a man aged 25-45 years in good health.

V is TRBV7-3 and J is TRBJ2-3; 11 positions match TRBD2. After removal of 5 bases from V and 0 bases from J, the junction contained 13 bases not matched to a gene. Germline CDR1 reads SGHTA; CDR2 reads FQGTGA. The CDR3 has 19 residues. DNA of the CDR3: TGTGCCAGCAGCCCCGATGGGACTAGCGGTTTTTATAGCACAGATACGCAGTATTTT. It encodes CASSPDGTSGFYSTDTQYF.

The CDR3 DNA reads as TGTGCCAGCAGCTTAGTTCTAGGACAGGGAATCGGGGAGCAGTACTTC. Translated, it gives CASSLVLGQGIGEQYF. V gene TRBV7-9 combines with J gene TRBJ2-7; 8 positions match TRBD1. The germline V gene encodes CDR1 SEHNR and CDR2 FQNEAQ (reference sequence). V gave up 1 base and J gave up 7 bases; unmatched junction bases: 12. The CDR3 totals 16 residues.

This chain joins TRBV5-1 and TRBJ2-1; TRBD2 matches 16 bases. Germline lookup yields CDR1 SGHRS and CDR2 YFSETQ. The CDR3 extends over 19 amino acids. V lost 3 bases, J lost 9 bases, and 15 bases stayed unmatched. CDR3 amino acids: CASSSSGTSGRAISTEQFF. The CDR3 bases are TGCGCCAGCAGCTCCTCCGGGACTAGCGGGAGGGCCATCAGCACTGAGCAGTTCTTC.

This chain uses TRBV6-6 with TRBJ2-1; possibly TRBD2 for D (6 bases). This CDR3 has 15 amino acids. In germline, CDR1 is MNHNY, CDR2 SVGAGI (reference sequence). Trimming removed 0 bases from V and 3 bases from J, with 9 bases in between. This chain's CDR3 is CASSYSGGSYNEQFF. The CDR3 DNA follows: TGTGCCAGCAGTTACTCCGGAGGGAGCTACAATGAGCAGTTCTTC.

The chain combines TRBV27 with TRBJ2-2; 7 nucleotides agree with TRBD2. Trimming cost V 1 base and J 4 bases; bases outside gene matches: 6. CDR1 is MNHEY, CDR2 SMNVEV, per germline (reference sequence). The CDR3 has 16 residues. DNA of the CDR3: TGTGCCAGCAGTTTATTGACTAGCACGGGCACCGGGGAGCTGTTTTTT. Its protein is CASSLLTSTGTGELFF.